This T cell receptor (beta chain) is from a study of T cells in women clearing cervical HPV infection. The CDR3 spans 16 residues. The germline CDR1 and CDR2 sequences are SSHAT and FNYEAQ (reference sequence). For this clone: Mismatch with germline at one junction end may stem from a read error. The missing CDR3 end, 3 residues past where the read stops, is filled in from the germline J gene. This same CDR3 is encoded by further DNA sequences in the sample.

The data were produced by immunoSEQ multiplex PCR, yet TCRdb's version contains in-frame clones alone and is incomplete. The listing records more than 30,000 clones. Sequencing was carried out using blood buffy coat. This receptor was identified in a woman between 18 and 75 years old with a cervical HPV16 infection that either progressed to CIN3+ or cleared (not recorded which). The chain couples TRBV7-7 to TRBJ1-3; 9 nucleotides line up with TRBD1. CDR3 loop: CASSPNGQGIGNTIYF. The CDR3 bases that were read are TGTGCTAGCAGCCCAAACGGACAGGGGATTGGAAACACC. Filled out from reference TRBV7-7 and TRBJ1-3, the complete variable domain reads GAGVSQSPRYKVTKRGQDVTLRCDPISSHATLYWYQQALGQGPEFLTYFNYEAQPDKSGLPSDRFSAERPEGSISTLTIQRTEQRDSAMYRCASSPNGQGIGNTIYFGEGSWLTVV.